The 18 T cell receptor beta chains reported below all come from one sample, sequenced in a study of vaccination effects on CD4 cells after COVID-19. Culture lasted about 10 days before CD4+ T cell isolation. Participants were vaccinated with two doses of either the BNT162b2 or mRNA-1273 vaccine. Profiling relied on immunoSEQ multiplex PCR, and the TCRdb table lists in-frame clones only, not all of them. This table has tens of thousands of clones, roughly 74% appearing once. No antigen has been assigned to these receptors. The sample in question was CD4+ T cells from PBMCs cultured without peptide, obtained after COVID-19 vaccination. The origin of the receptors is a human donor who received a COVID-19 vaccine.

This chain joins TRBV1 and TRBJ2-2; no DNA check was done on the table's D call, TRBD2. TRBV1 is assigned pseudogene status. This CDR3 region has 12 residues. The CDR3 bases are TGCACCAGCAGCCAACTTGCCGGGGAGCTGTTTTTT. It codes for CTSSQLAGELFF.

V is TRBV3-1 (or the pseudogene TRBV3-2) and J is TRBJ2-5, with 7 bases matching TRBD2. This CDR3 has 14 residues. With 3 bases clipped from V and 2 bases from J, the junction kept 3 bases outside the gene matches. Per the germline V gene, CDR1 is LGHDT and CDR2 is YNNKEL (reference sequence). CDR3 coding DNA: TGTGCCAGCAGCCAGAGGACTAGACAAGAGACCCAGTACTTC. This gives the protein CASSQRTRQETQYF.

The chain recombines TRBV30 with TRBJ2-3, with 9 bases matching TRBD1. The CDR3 covers 14 residues. The germline CDR1 and CDR2 sequences are GTSNPN and SVGIG (reference sequence). The V gene end was trimmed by 3 bases and the J gene end by 0 bases; junction bases not matched to a gene: 1. The CDR3 is CAWRGQGSTDTQYF. CDR3 nucleotides: TGTGCCTGGAGAGGACAGGGGAGCACAGATACGCAGTATTTT.

This clone was found a few times. The chain carries TRBV7-8 and TRBJ1-5; TRBD1 aligns across 9 bases. CDR1 is SGHVS, CDR2 FQNEAQ, per germline. This CDR3 contains 16 residues. The V segment lost 4 bases and the J segment 1 base; nucleotides outside the gene matches: 5. CDR3 residues: CASSWKQGASNQPQHF. CDR3 nucleotide sequence: TGTGCCAGCAGCTGGAAACAGGGGGCGAGCAATCAGCCCCAGCATTTT. Full variable domain (remainder filled in from reference TRBV7-8 and TRBJ1-5): GAGVSQSPRYKVAKRGQDVALRCDPISGHVSLFWYQQALGQGPEFLTYFQNEAQLDKSGLPSDRFFAERPEGSVSTLKIQRTQQEDSAVYLCASSWKQGASNQPQHFGDGTRLSIL.

The genes are TRBV24-1 and TRBJ2-5, with 7 bases identical to TRBD2. The CDR3 runs to 15 residues. V gave up 3 bases and J gave up 2 bases; unmatched junction bases: 5. The germline gives CDR1 KGHDR, CDR2 SFDVKD. The CDR3, as DNA: TGTGCCACCAGTGATCTCGGGGGGATACAAGAGACCCAGTACTTC. The encoded protein is CATSDLGGIQETQYF.

The chain uses TRBV6-6 and TRBJ1-6, with no clear D. Germline-derived CDR1 and CDR2 are MNHNY and SVGAGI (reference sequence). The CDR3 runs to 15 residues. Trimming cost V 2 bases and J 0 bases, with 5 bases left between them. In DNA form, the CDR3 reads TGTGCCAGCAGTTACCCCAGCTCCTATAATTCACCCCTCCACTTT. Its protein is CASSYPSSYNSPLHF.

The rearrangement links TRBV30 to TRBJ1-5; 8 bases fit TRBD1. Germline CDR1 reads GTSNPN; CDR2 reads SVGIG (reference sequence). V was pared by 2 bases and J by 0 bases, with 9 bases of the junction left unmatched. CDR3 size: 17 residues. Here the CDR3 DNA reads TGTGCCTGGAGTCCTTCACGGACAGGGAATAGCAATCAGCCCCAGCATTTT. Translated: CAWSPSRTGNSNQPQHF.

The chain uses TRBV27 and TRBJ2-7, with TRBD1 identical over 7 bases. J gave up 2 bases and V 8 bases, and 21 bases lay outside the gene matches. The CDR3 totals 18 residues. Germline CDR1 and CDR2: MNHEY and SMNVEV (reference sequence). The CDR3 loop reads CASFSHRGLPSMTYEQYV. The DNA of the CDR3 is TGTGCCAGCTTCTCCCACAGGGGCCTACCCTCCATGACCTACGAGCAGTACGTC.

The rearrangement links TRBV18 to TRBJ1-2, with D possibly TRBD1 on 5 matching bases. Germline V CDR1 and CDR2: KGHSH, LQKENI. Deletions cut 3 bases from V and 3 bases from J, with 11 bases between. The CDR3 is 14 amino acids. The DNA of the CDR3 is TGTGCCAGCTCACCGGGCGGGACGGACTATGGCTACACCTTC. Protein: CASSPGGTDYGYTF.

This chain connects TRBV28 to TRBJ1-5; maybe TRBD1 (5 bases). Germline V gives CDR1 MDHEN, CDR2 SYDVKM. V was trimmed by 3 bases and J by 4 bases, leaving 22 bases between them. The CDR3 has 18 amino acids. The CDR3 sequence: CASSFSGVRRLMNQPQHF. CDR3 nucleotide sequence: TGTGCCAGCAGTTTCTCGGGGGTGCGAAGACTAATGAATCAGCCCCAGCATTTT. Combining the CDR3 with reference TRBV28 and TRBJ1-5 gives the whole variable domain DVKVTQSSRYLVKRTGEKVFLECVQDMDHENMFWYRQDPGLGLRLIYFSYDVKMKEKGDIPEGYSVSREKKERFSLILESASTNQTSMYLCASSFSGVRRLMNQPQHFGDGTRLSIL.

The gene calls are TRBV5-8 and TRBJ2-7, with TRBD1 matching 10 bases. CDR3 size: 16 residues. CDR1 SGHTS and CDR2 YDEGEE come from the germline V gene. J lost 2 bases, V lost 3 bases, and 8 bases had no gene match. The DNA for the CDR3 is TGTGCCAGCAGCTATCAACCGGGACAGGGGACCTACGAGCAGTACGTC. This encodes CASSYQPGQGTYEQYV.

This chain uses TRBV10-2 with TRBJ1-5; TRBD1 is a possible D gene (6 bases). V was trimmed by 6 bases and J by 3 bases, leaving 15 bases between them. Germline values: CDR1 WSHSY, CDR2 SAAADI. The CDR3 covers 15 residues. As DNA, the CDR3 is TGCGCCAGCAGCCGAGGACAGACTTTCAATCAGCCCCAGCATTTT. Translation gives CASSRGQTFNQPQHF.

This chain joins TRBV5-4 and TRBJ1-3; D is unresolved. The CDR3 consists of 14 residues. Trimming took off 1 base at V and 0 bases at J, with 5 bases between the two ends. CDR1 is SGHNT, CDR2 YYREEE, per germline (reference sequence). CDR3 amino acids: CASSLRGSGNTIYF. CDR3 nucleotides: TGTGCCAGCAGCTTGCGGGGCTCTGGAAACACCATATATTTT.

The chain joins TRBV2 to TRBJ2-7; perhaps TRBD2 as D (6 bases). V lost 7 bases and J lost 0, with 25 bases in between. The CDR3 totals 18 residues. Germline CDR1 SNHLY, CDR2 FYNNEI. In DNA, the CDR3 is TGTGCCAGCACCGAGTGGTCTGGAAGACTAGACGGCTCCTACGAGCAGTACGTC. This codes for CASTEWSGRLDGSYEQYV.

Notes on this clone: Germline and junction disagree at one end, which may indicate a read error. This CDR3 is CASSQGDRGLVYGYTF. CDR3 coding DNA: TGTGCCAGTAGCCAAGGAGACAGGGGGCTCGTCTATGGCTACACCTTC. The rearrangement joins TRBV3-1 (or the pseudogene TRBV3-2) to TRBJ1-2; 10 positions agree with TRBD1. The V gene's germline CDR1 is LGHDT and CDR2 YNNKEL (reference sequence). CDR3 length: 16 residues.

The genes are TRBV19 and TRBJ2-2, with D unresolved. This CDR3 contains 15 residues. V shed 1 base and J shed 4 bases, with 10 bases lying between them. Germline lookup yields CDR1 LNHDA and CDR2 SQIVND (reference sequence). CDR3 in DNA: TGTGCCAGTAGTATAGTGCTTCGGACCACCGGGGAGCTGTTTTTT. It codes for CASSIVLRTTGELFF.

This chain links TRBV18 with TRBJ1-3; maybe TRBD1 (6 bases). Trimming cost V 5 bases and J 0 bases, with 14 bases left between them. The germline V gene has CDR1 KGHSH and CDR2 LQKENI. The CDR3 has 16 amino acids. CDR3 loop: CASSDFTGSSGNTIYF. CDR3 nucleotides: TGTGCCAGCTCAGATTTTACAGGGAGCTCTGGAAACACCATATATTTT.

This rearrangement joins TRBV11-2 to TRBJ2-2; TRBD1 agrees at 9 bases. Germline CDR1 reads SGHAT; CDR2 reads FQNNGV. This CDR3 contains 14 residues. Unmatched junction bases numbered 3, after V lost 4 bases and J lost 6 bases. CDR3 DNA sequence: TGTGCCAGCAGCTGGGACAGGGAAGCCGGGGAGCTGTTTTTT. Protein sequence: CASSWDREAGELFF.